These 11 T cell receptor beta chains were sequenced from one sample in a study of shared clonotypes between healthy human individuals. This table comes from immunoSEQ multiplex PCR, and its TCRdb copy is limited to in-frame clones, with some not included. The data hold around 2.5 million clones, with 80% to 95% observed a single time. The sample taken for sequencing was naive CD4+ T cells from PBMCs. Subset noted: CD45RA+ positively selected. Receptor source: a man in his late teens or twenties in good health. Some clones in this sample may be carry-over from other donors' samples.

The V gene is TRBV10-1, the J gene TRBJ2-1; 9 positions match TRBD2. The CDR3 contains 14 residues. Trimming took 2 bases from V and 7 from J; bases not matched to a gene: 3. In germline, CDR1 is WNHNN, CDR2 SYGVQD (reference sequence). The CDR3 reads CASSESSGRNEQFF. The CDR3 DNA is TGCGCCAGCAGTGAGAGTAGCGGGAGAAATGAGCAGTTCTTC.

This clone occurred once. V usage is TRBV7-9 and J usage is TRBJ2-1, with D perhaps being TRBD1 or TRBD2 (5 bases each). V gave up 1 base and J gave up 10 bases, with 23 bases separating them. Germline CDR1 reads SEHNR; CDR2 reads FQNEAQ (reference sequence). CDR3 length: 17 residues. This chain's CDR3 is CASSLGLLADKSGEQFF. The CDR3 DNA is TGTGCCAGCAGCTTAGGTCTGTTGGCGGACAAATCGGGGGAGCAGTTCTTC. The complete variable domain, with remaining parts taken from reference TRBV7-9 and TRBJ2-1, reads DTGVSQNPRHKITKRGQNVTFRCDPISEHNRLYWYRQTLGQGPEFLTYFQNEAQLEKSRLLSDRFSAERPKGSFSTLEIQRTEQGDSAMYLCASSLGLLADKSGEQFFGPGTRLTVL.

The chain is built from TRBV6-6 and TRBJ2-7; tentatively, D is TRBD2 (5 bases). The V gene lost 2 bases and the J gene lost 0 bases, with 8 bases spanning the gap. CDR3 length equals 14 residues. The germline gives CDR1 MNHNY, CDR2 SVGAGI (reference sequence). The CDR3: CASSYTRGSYEQYF. The DNA of the CDR3 is TGTGCCAGCAGTTACACCCGGGGCTCCTACGAGCAGTACTTC.

The CDR3 DNA reads as TGTGCCAGCAGTGAGACAGGGGGGTTTAACTATGGCTACACCTTC. Amino acids: CASSETGGFNYGYTF. The chain is built from TRBV25-1 and TRBJ1-2; TRBD1 matches 9 bases. CDR1 is MGHDK, CDR2 SYGVNS, per germline. V was pared by 3 bases and J by 1 base, with 3 bases of the junction left unmatched. CDR3 length: 15 residues.

Note on this clone: The same CDR3 can be traced to other DNA sequences in this sample. V usage is TRBV7-9 and J usage is TRBJ2-5, with D unclear. Germline V CDR1 and CDR2: SEHNR, FQNEAQ (reference sequence). The CDR3 covers 13 residues. Deletions cut 3 bases from V and 1 base from J, with 6 bases between. The CDR3 DNA sequence: TGTGCCAGCAGCTTTTCCTCCCAAGAGACCCAGTACTTC. It is translated as CASSFSSQETQYF.

V usage is TRBV7-2 and J usage is TRBJ2-7, with a tentative D call TRBD2 (5 bases). This CDR3 has 14 residues. The germline V gene encodes CDR1 SGHTA and CDR2 FQGNSA. V lost 5 bases to trimming and J lost 4 bases, with 15 bases between them. The CDR3 is CASSPRGWTYEQYF. The CDR3 nucleotides are TGTGCCAGCAGCCCCCGGGGTTGGACGTACGAGCAGTACTTC.

V gene TRBV18 combines with J gene TRBJ2-2; D is undetermined. Trimming pared 4 bases from V and 6 bases from J, leaving 12 bases between. In germline, CDR1 is KGHSH, CDR2 LQKENI. This CDR3 spans 14 amino acids. The CDR3 reads CASSQLQQSGELFF. DNA of the CDR3: TGTGCCAGCTCACAACTCCAGCAATCCGGGGAGCTGTTTTTT.

A few counts support this clone. The chain uses TRBV5-1 and TRBJ1-1; a possible D gene is TRBD1 (5 bases). Trimming took 4 bases from V and 1 from J, leaving 17 bases between them. The CDR3 has 16 residues. CDR1 is SGHRS and CDR2 is YFSETQ in the germline V gene. For the CDR3, the DNA is TGCGCCAGCAGCCCCTTAACGGCAGGGTCGAACACTGAAGCTTTCTTT. Its protein product is CASSPLTAGSNTEAFF.

The CDR3 DNA reads as TGCGCCAGCAGCTCGGGACAGGGGGTAGTGACTAATGAAAAACTGTTTTTT. Amino acids: CASSSGQGVVTNEKLFF. The rearrangement uses TRBV5-1 and TRBJ1-4; TRBD1 agrees at 11 bases. V was clipped by 3 bases and J by 2 bases; unmatched bases: 6. The germline V gene encodes CDR1 SGHRS and CDR2 YFSETQ. CDR3 length equals 17 residues.

The chain recombines TRBV5-1 with TRBJ1-1; D possibly corresponds to TRBD1 (5 bases). The CDR3 has 16 residues. The V and J ends lost 0 bases and 1 base respectively, with 13 bases between them. The V gene's germline CDR1 is SGHRS and CDR2 YFSETQ. The CDR3 nucleotides read TGCGCCAGCAGCTTGGCCACGGGGCCGGGGAACACTGAAGCTTTCTTT. Encoded protein: CASSLATGPGNTEAFF. Full variable domain (rest looked up from reference TRBV5-1 and TRBJ1-1): KAGVTQTPRYLIKTRGQQVTLSCSPISGHRSVSWYQQTPGQGLQFLFEYFSETQRNKGNFPGRFSGRQFSNSRSEMNVSTLELGDSALYLCASSLATGPGNTEAFFGQGTRLTVV.

The gene calls are TRBV10-3 and TRBJ1-3, with 8 bases aligning to TRBD1. The CDR3 consists of 17 residues. The junction had 12 bases not matched to a gene; V was cut back by 6 bases and J by 2 bases. From germline, CDR1 is ENHRY and CDR2 SYGVKD. The chain's CDR3 is CAISSPPDRATGNTIYF. The DNA for the CDR3 is TGTGCCATCAGCAGCCCCCCGGACAGGGCAACTGGAAACACCATATATTTT.